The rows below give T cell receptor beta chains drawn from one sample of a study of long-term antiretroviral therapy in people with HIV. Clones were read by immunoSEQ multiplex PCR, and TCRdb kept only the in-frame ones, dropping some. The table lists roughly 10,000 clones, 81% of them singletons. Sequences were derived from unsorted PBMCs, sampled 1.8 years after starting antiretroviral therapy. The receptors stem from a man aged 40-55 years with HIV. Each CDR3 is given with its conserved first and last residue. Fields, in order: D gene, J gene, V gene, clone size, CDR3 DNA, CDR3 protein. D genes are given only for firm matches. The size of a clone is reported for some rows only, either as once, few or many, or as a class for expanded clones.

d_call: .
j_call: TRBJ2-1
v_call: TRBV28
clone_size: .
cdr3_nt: TGTGCCAGCAGTTCAACTGGGAGTGGCTCCTACAATGAGCAGTTCTTC
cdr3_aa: CASSSTGSGSYNEQFF

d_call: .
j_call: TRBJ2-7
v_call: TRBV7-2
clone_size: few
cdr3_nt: TGTGCCAGCAGCTTAGTAGGGACAACGAGATCCTACGAGCAGTACTTC
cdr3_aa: CASSLVGTTRSYEQYF

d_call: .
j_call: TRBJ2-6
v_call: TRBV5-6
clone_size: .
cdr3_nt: TGTGCCAGCAGCTTCAGGGTATCTGGGGCCAACGTCCTGACTTTC
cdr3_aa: CASSFRVSGANVLTF

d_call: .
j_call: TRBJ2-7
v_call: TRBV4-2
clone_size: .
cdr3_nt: TGTGCCAGCAGCCCAAGTTTAACCTACGAGCAGTACTTC
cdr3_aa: CASSPSLTYEQYF

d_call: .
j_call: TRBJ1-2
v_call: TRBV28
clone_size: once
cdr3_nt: TGTGCCAGCAGTGAATCACGACAGGCGCTCTATGGCTACACCTTC
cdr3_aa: CASSESRQALYGYTF

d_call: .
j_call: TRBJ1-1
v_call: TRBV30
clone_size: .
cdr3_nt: TGTGCCTGGAGTGGGGGTGGCACTGAAGCTTTCTTT
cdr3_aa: CAWSGGGTEAFF

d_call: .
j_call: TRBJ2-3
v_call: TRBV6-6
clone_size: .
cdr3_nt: TGTGCCAGCAGTTACGGCATTACCTCTGGCACAGATACGCAGTATTTT
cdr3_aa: CASSYGITSGTDTQYF

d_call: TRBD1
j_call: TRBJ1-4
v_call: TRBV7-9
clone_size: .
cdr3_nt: TGTGCCAGCAGCCGAGACAGGGGGGATGAAAAACTGTTTTTT
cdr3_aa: CASSRDRGDEKLFF

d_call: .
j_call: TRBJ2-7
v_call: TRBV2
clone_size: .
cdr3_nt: TGTGCCAGCAGTGAACTCCCGGAAGACTACGAGCAGTACTTC
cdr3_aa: CASSELPEDYEQYF

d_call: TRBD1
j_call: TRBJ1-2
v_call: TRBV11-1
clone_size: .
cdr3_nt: TGTGCCAGCAGCGCGGGACAGGGTGTTGGCTACACCTTC
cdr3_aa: CASSAGQGVGYTF

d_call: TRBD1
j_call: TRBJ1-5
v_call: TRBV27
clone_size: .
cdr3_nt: TGTGCCAGCAGTTTGGCGGGACAGGGGGCGGGCAATCAGCCCCAGCATTTT
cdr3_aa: CASSLAGQGAGNQPQHF

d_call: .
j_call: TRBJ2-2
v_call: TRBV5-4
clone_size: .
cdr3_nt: TGTGCCAGCAGCTCGTCGGTCCAGCGCACCTACACCGGGGAGCTGTTTTTT
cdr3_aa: CASSSSVQRTYTGELFF

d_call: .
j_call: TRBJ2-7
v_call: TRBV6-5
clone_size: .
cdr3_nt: TGTGCCAGCAGCTCTGGACGTTTCTACGAGCAGTACTTC
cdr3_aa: CASSSGRFYEQYF

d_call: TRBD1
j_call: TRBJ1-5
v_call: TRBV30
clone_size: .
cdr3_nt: TGTGCCTGGACCCCGGGCAGGGGGCATCAGCCCCAGCATTTT
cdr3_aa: CAWTPGRGHQPQHF

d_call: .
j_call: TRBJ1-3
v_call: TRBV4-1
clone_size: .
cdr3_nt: TGCGCCAGCAGCCAAAGCCTATCAAGCTCTGGAAACACCATATATTTT
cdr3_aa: CASSQSLSSSGNTIYF

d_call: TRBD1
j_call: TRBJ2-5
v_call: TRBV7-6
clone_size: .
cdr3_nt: TGTGCCAGCAGCACGGGACAGGGCCAAGAGACCCAGTACTTC
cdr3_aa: CASSTGQGQETQYF

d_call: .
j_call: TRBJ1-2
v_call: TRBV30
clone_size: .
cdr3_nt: TGTGCCTGGTTTGGGATCCAGACAGACAACTATGGCTACACCTTC
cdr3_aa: CAWFGIQTDNYGYTF

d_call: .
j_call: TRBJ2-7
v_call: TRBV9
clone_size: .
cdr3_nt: TGTGCCAGCAGCGCCTATGGGGGCAGCTACGAGCAGTACTTC
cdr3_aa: CASSAYGGSYEQYF

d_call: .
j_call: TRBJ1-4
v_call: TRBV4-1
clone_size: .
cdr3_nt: TGCGCCAGCAGCTATACAGAGAATAATGAAAAACTGTTTTTT
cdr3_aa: CASSYTENNEKLFF

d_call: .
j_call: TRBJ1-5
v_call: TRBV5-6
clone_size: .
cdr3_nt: TGTGCCAGCAGCTTGGGCAGATCGCCCCAGCATTTT
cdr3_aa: CASSLGRSPQHF

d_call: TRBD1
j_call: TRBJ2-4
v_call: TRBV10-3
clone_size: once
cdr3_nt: TGTGCCATCAGTGTCCGGGACAGCTATGGGAAAAACATTCAGTACTTC
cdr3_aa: CAISVRDSYGKNIQYF

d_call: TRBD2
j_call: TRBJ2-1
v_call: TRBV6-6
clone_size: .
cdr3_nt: TGTGCCAGCAGTCCTATAGCGGGAGGGCCGTACAATGAGCAGTTCTTC
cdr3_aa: CASSPIAGGPYNEQFF

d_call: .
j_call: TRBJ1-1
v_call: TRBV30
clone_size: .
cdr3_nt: TGTGCCTGTCTAGGGGGATGGACTGAAGCTTTCTTT
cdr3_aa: CACLGGWTEAFF

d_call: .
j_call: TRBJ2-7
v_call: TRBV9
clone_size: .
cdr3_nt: TGTGCCAGCAGCGTCTACAGGGACCCGTCGGACGAGCAGTACTTC
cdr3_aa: CASSVYRDPSDEQYF

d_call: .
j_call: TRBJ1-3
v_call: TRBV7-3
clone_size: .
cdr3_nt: TGTGCCAGCAGTTCGTTAGGTGGAAACACCATATATTTT
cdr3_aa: CASSSLGGNTIYF

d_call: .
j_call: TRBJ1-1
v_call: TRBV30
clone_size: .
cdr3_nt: TGTGCCTGGAGTGTAAACGCGAACACTGAAGCTTTCTTT
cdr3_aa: CAWSVNANTEAFF

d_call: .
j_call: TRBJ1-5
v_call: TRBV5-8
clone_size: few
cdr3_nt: TGTGCCAGCAGCTTAATGGGGGCCCACAATCAGCCCCAGCATTTT
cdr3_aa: CASSLMGAHNQPQHF

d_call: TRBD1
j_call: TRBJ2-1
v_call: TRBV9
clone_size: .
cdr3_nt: TGTGCCAGCAGCCTAGGACAGGGTTTCAATGAGCAGTTCTTC
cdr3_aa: CASSLGQGFNEQFF

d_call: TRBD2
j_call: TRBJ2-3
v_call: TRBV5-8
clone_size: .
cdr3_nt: TGTGCCAGCAGCTTGGGACTAGCGGGATTCACAGATACGCAGTATTTT
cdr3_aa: CASSLGLAGFTDTQYF

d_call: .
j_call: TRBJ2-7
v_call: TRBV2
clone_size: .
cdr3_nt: TGTGCCAGCAGTGAATTTTCCAGTCCTGGGACTCACTACGAGCAGTACTTC
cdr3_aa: CASSEFSSPGTHYEQYF

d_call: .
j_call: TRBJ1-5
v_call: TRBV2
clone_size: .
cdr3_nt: TGTGCCAGCAGTGCGGTGGGGCCTAATCAGCCCCAGCATTTT
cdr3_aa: CASSAVGPNQPQHF

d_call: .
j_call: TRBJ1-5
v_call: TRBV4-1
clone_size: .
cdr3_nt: TGCGCCAGCAGCCAAGATGTAACAGGGAATCAGCCCCAGCATTTT
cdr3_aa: CASSQDVTGNQPQHF

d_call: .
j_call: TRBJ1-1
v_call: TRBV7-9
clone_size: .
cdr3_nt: TGTGCCAGCAGGGCCTCCTGGGGGGCTCGTACTATGAACACTGAAGCTTTCTTT
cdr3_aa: CASRASWGARTMNTEAFF

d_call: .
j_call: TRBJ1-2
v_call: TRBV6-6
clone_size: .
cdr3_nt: TGTGCCAGCAGTTACGAGGGAAGGGTTGGCTACACCTTC
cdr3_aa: CASSYEGRVGYTF

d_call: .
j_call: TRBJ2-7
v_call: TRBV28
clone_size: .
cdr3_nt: TGTGCCAGCAGTTTAAGCCCGCTATACGAGCAGTACTTC
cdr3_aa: CASSLSPLYEQYF

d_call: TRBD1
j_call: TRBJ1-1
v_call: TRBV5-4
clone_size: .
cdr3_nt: TGTGCCAGCAGCCAACAGGGGCAGGGCACTGAAGCTTTCTTT
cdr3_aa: CASSQQGQGTEAFF

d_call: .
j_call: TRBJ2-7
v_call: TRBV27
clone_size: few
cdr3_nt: TGTGCCAGCTCGAGGGGAGACGCGTCCTACGAGCAGTACTTC
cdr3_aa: CASSRGDASYEQYF

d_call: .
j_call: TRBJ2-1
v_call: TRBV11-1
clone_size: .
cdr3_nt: TGTGCCAGCAGCTTCGTATCAGGGGGAGGGCCCTACAATGAGCAGTTCTTC
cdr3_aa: CASSFVSGGGPYNEQFF

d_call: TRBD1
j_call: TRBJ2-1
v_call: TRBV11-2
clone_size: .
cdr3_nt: TGTGCCAGCAGCTGGGTCGGACAGGGTCACAATGAGCAGTTCTTC
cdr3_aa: CASSWVGQGHNEQFF

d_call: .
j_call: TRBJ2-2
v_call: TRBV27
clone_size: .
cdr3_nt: TGTGCCAGCAGTTTAAGCCCAAACACCGGGGAGCTGTTTTTT
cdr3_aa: CASSLSPNTGELFF